The rows below give T cell receptor beta chains drawn from one sample of a study of blood T cell repertoires in COVID-19. Clones were read by immunoSEQ multiplex PCR, and TCRdb kept only the in-frame ones, dropping some. The data contain 400,000 to 450,000 clones, more than 80% of them singletons. Sequenced input: PBMCs or T cells enriched from blood (not recorded which). These receptors all come from a young man who had recovered from COVID-19. Each CDR3 is given with its conserved first and last residue. Fields, in order: J gene, clone size, V gene, D gene, CDR3 DNA, CDR3 protein. The D gene is left open where the match is weak. For some rows the clone size is stated as once, few or many, or as a class when expanded; others skip it.

>TRBJ1-4|-|TRBV5-1|-
TGCGCCAGCAGCCGAACCGGAAGACTATCAACTAATGAAAAACTGTTTTTT
CASSRTGRLSTNEKLFF
>TRBJ2-3|-|TRBV7-7|TRBD2
TGTGCTAGCAGCCCTCTAGCGGGAGGTACAGATACGCAGTATTTT
CASSPLAGGTDTQYF
>TRBJ2-1|-|TRBV2|TRBD2
TGTGCCAGTACACCGGGGACTAGCGGGAAGGGGAAGCAGTTCTTC
CASTPGTSGKGKQFF
>TRBJ1-5|-|TRBV4-1|-
TGCGCCAGCAGCCAAGTTCCGCCAGACTTTATTTATCAGCCCCAGCATTTT
CASSQVPPDFIYQPQHF
>TRBJ2-3|-|TRBV6-5|-
TGTGCCAGCAGTTACAGTGGTGCACTAGCCGATCATACGCAGTATTTT
CASSYSGALADHTQYF
>TRBJ2-7|-|TRBV5-1|-
TGCGCCAGCAGCTTGTCGGAGATTGCCTACGAGCAGTACTTC
CASSLSEIAYEQYF
>TRBJ2-1|-|TRBV24-1|TRBD2
TGTGCCACCAGTGATCATGGACTAGCGCTAACTTCCTACAATGAGCAGTTCTTC
CATSDHGLALTSYNEQFF
>TRBJ1-1|-|TRBV12-3/TRBV12-4|-
TGTGCCAGCAGCTGGGGAGGGACCGATGAAGCTTTCTTT
CASSWGGTDEAFF
>TRBJ2-7|once|TRBV28|TRBD2
TGTGCCAGCAGTTTTGCGGGTGCGGGAGGTCGGTACGAGCAGTACTTC
CASSFAGAGGRYEQYF
>TRBJ1-5|-|TRBV6-5|TRBD1
TGTGCCAGCAGTTACCTGGGACAGACTAATCAGCCCCAGCATTTT
CASSYLGQTNQPQHF
>TRBJ1-1|-|TRBV5-1|-
TGCGCCAGCAGCCCCCAAACAGGGAACACTGAAGCTTTCTTT
CASSPQTGNTEAFF
>TRBJ2-3|-|TRBV27|TRBD2
TGTGCCAGCCGGACCTTAGTACTTAGCGGGAGTATTTCAGATACGCAGTATTTT
CASRTLVLSGSISDTQYF
>TRBJ1-5|-|TRBV5-6|-
TGTGCCTCCTCAGCAATCGGGGAGCGCGATCAGCCCCAGCATTTT
CASSAIGERDQPQHF
>TRBJ2-7|-|TRBV7-2|TRBD2
TGTGCCAGCAGCTTAAGCGGGGGGTCCTACGAGCAGTACTTC
CASSLSGGSYEQYF
>TRBJ1-6|-|TRBV19|-
TGTGCCAGTAGTATCCGGGTCCCATTGACACCCCTCCACTTT
CASSIRVPLTPLHF
>TRBJ2-1|-|TRBV28|TRBD2
TGTGCCAGCAGGGGGAGTCCGGGAGGTGAGCAGTTCTTC
CASRGSPGGEQFF
>TRBJ2-2|-|TRBV7-6|-
TGTGCCAGCAGCTTGGAAGGGGCCGCCGGGGAGCTGTTTTTT
CASSLEGAAGELFF
>TRBJ2-1|-|TRBV20-1|-
TGCAGTGCTAATGAGGACTCCAAGGCCCTCAGCTCCTACAATGAGCAGTTCTTC
CSANEDSKALSSYNEQFF
>TRBJ2-1|few|TRBV3-1/TRBV3-2|TRBD2
TGTGCCAGTAGTGGGCGGGAGAAGAGTGAGCAGTTCTTC
CASSGREKSEQFF
>TRBJ1-4|-|TRBV6-5|TRBD1
TGTGCCAGCAGTTACGCGCAGGGGGACGAAAAACTGTTTTTT
CASSYAQGDEKLFF
>TRBJ2-4|-|TRBV9|-
TGTGCCAGCAGCGTCAGCGGCCGGAACATTCAGTACTTC
CASSVSGRNIQYF
>TRBJ2-5|-|TRBV10-1|TRBD1
TGCGCCAGCAGTGAGTCGTTGTCGGGACAGCAAGAGACCCAGTACTTC
CASSESLSGQQETQYF
>TRBJ1-2|-|TRBV9|-
TGTGCCAGCAGCCCCCCCCGGAACAGTCCTAACTATGGCTACACCTTC
CASSPPRNSPNYGYTF
>TRBJ2-2|-|TRBV10-1|-
TGCGCCAGCACCCCCCTAGGGGATACGAACACCGGGGAGCTGTTTTTT
CASTPLGDTNTGELFF
>TRBJ2-1|-|TRBV7-6|TRBD2
TGTGCCAGCAGCTCCTGGACTAGCGGGAGGGACAATGAGCAGTTCTTC
CASSSWTSGRDNEQFF
>TRBJ2-3|-|TRBV30|TRBD2
TGTGCCTGGAGTACTAGCGTCCCTGGGGAGTATTTT
CAWSTSVPGEYF
>TRBJ2-5|few|TRBV11-2|-
TGTGCCAGCAGCTTAGCGGAGACCCAGTACTTC
CASSLAETQYF
>TRBJ2-3|-|TRBV11-2|TRBD2
TGTGCCAGCAGCTCTAGGTGGGGCGGGAGCCCAGATACGCAGTATTTT
CASSSRWGGSPDTQYF
>TRBJ1-6|-|TRBV28|TRBD1
TGTGCCAGCAGTTCACCCGGACAGGGGAATTCACCCCTCCACTTT
CASSSPGQGNSPLHF
>TRBJ1-6|-|TRBV5-1|-
TGCGCCAGCAGCTTAACGATTAGCTCCTATAATTCACCCCTCCACTTT
CASSLTISSYNSPLHF
>TRBJ2-1|-|TRBV7-8|-
TGTGCCAGCAGCTCACGACCTGGGGCTCACCCTTACAATGAGCAGTTCTTC
CASSSRPGAHPYNEQFF
>TRBJ2-1|-|TRBV11-2|TRBD2
TGTGCCAGCAGCTTACTAGCGGGAGGAAACAATGAGCAGTTCTTC
CASSLLAGGNNEQFF
>TRBJ2-3|-|TRBV24-1|TRBD2
TGTGCCACCAGTGACCACGGGGGGAGCCCAGATACGCAGTATTTT
CATSDHGGSPDTQYF
>TRBJ1-1|-|TRBV6-5|-
TGTGCCAGCAGCGGGGGTCACGCCGGGAACACTGAAGCTTTCTTT
CASSGGHAGNTEAFF
>TRBJ2-2|-|TRBV28|-
TGTGCCAGCACTTGGGCAACTACCGGGGAGCTGTTTTTT
CASTWATTGELFF
>TRBJ1-6|-|TRBV9|-
TGTGCCAGCAGCGAGAGATCGGACTGGAATTCACCCCTCCACTTT
CASSERSDWNSPLHF
>TRBJ2-1|-|TRBV14|TRBD2
TGTGCCAGCAGCCCCTACTCTGCTAGCGGGAGTCACAATGAGCAGTTCTTC
CASSPYSASGSHNEQFF
>TRBJ1-4|-|TRBV5-1|-
TGCGCCAGCAGCCCAGGGACTACTAATGAAAAACTGTTTTTT
CASSPGTTNEKLFF
>TRBJ2-7|-|TRBV4-2|-
TGTGCCAGCAGCCAAGAGGAGTTCTACGAGCAGTACTTC
CASSQEEFYEQYF
>TRBJ2-3|-|TRBV6-2/TRBV6-3|-
TGTGCCAGCAGTTACTTTCAGGCCGAGGGTTACACAGATACGCAGTATTTT
CASSYFQAEGYTDTQYF